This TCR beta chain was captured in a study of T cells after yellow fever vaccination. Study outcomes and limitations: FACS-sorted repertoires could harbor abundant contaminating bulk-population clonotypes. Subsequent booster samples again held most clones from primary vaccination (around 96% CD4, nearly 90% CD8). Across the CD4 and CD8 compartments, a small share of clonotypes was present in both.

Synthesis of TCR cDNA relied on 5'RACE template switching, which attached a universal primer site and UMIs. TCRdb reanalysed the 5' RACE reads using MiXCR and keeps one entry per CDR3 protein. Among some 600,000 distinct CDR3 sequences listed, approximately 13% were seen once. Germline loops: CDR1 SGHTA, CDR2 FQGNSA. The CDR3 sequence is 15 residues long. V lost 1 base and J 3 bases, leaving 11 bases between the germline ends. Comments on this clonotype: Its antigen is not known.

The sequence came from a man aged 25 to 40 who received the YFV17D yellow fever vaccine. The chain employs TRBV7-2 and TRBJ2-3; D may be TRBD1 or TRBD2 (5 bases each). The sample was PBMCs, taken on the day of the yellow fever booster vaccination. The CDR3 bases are TGTGCCAGCAGCTTAGAGGGGTGGGGGACAGATACGCAGTATTTT. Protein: CASSLEGWGTDTQYF.